The next 24 T cell receptor beta chains were all read from a single sample in a study of blood T cell repertoires in COVID-19. Libraries were prepared by immunoSEQ multiplex PCR; TCRdb keeps only in-frame clonotypes and omits some of them. The sample carries about 94,000 clones, roughly 70% recorded once. Sequenced sample: peripheral blood. The receptors were sampled from a man aged 65-85 years with COVID-19, enrolled during active disease.

The rearrangement links TRBV4-1 to TRBJ1-1; tentative D call: TRBD1 (5 bases). Germline V gives CDR1 MGHRA, CDR2 YSYEKL. Trimming left V 1 base short and J 1 base short, with 10 bases between. The CDR3 sequence is 15 residues long. The chain's CDR3 is CASSQGQTSNTEAFF. CDR3 nucleotides: TGCGCCAGCAGCCAAGGACAGACGTCGAACACTGAAGCTTTCTTT.

The genes are TRBV10-2 and TRBJ1-1, with D uncertain. This CDR3 spans 14 amino acids. V was clipped by 10 bases and J by 0 bases, with 15 bases between them. Germline CDR1 WSHSY, CDR2 SAAADI. The CDR3 nucleotides read TGCGCCACCGTCCTACCGGAGATGAACACTGAAGCTTTCTTT. Amino acid sequence: CATVLPEMNTEAFF.

The V call is TRBV29-1, the J call TRBJ2-7; TRBD2 agrees at 7 bases. J lost 5 bases, V lost 6 bases, and 1 base had no gene match. Germline V CDR1 and CDR2: SQVTM, ANQGSEA. The CDR3 is 10 amino acids. In DNA, the CDR3 is TGCAGCGTCGGGGGGAACGAGCAGTACTTC. Translation gives CSVGGNEQYF.

This sequence joins TRBV5-1 and TRBJ2-3, with D unresolved. Trimming took 3 bases from V and 2 from J, leaving 4 bases between them. This CDR3 has 12 amino acids. Germline CDR1 SGHRS, CDR2 YFSETQ. The CDR3 DNA follows: TGCGCCAGCAGCTCCTCCACAGATACGCAGTATTTT. It specifies CASSSSTDTQYF.

The rearrangement uses TRBV6-5 and TRBJ2-5, with 7 bases aligning to TRBD2. Losses at the gene ends were 2 bases for V and 5 bases for J; bases not matched to a gene: 8. The V gene's germline CDR1 is MNHEY and CDR2 SVGAGI. The CDR3 loop spans 15 amino acids. The CDR3 DNA sequence: TGTGCCAGCAGTTACAAAACGAGCGGGAAGGAGACCCAGTACTTC. Its protein is CASSYKTSGKETQYF.

This clone showed up just a few times. The chain couples TRBV5-4 to TRBJ1-2, with D maybe TRBD1 (6 bases). The CDR3 has 14 amino acids. Trimming cost V 1 base and J 6 bases, with 13 bases left between them. CDR1 and CDR2 (germline): SGHNT, YYREEE (reference sequence). The CDR3 bases are TGTGCCAGCAGCTTGCCGGGGGGCGCGGATGGCTACACCTTC. It codes for CASSLPGGADGYTF.

The chain has TRBV18 and TRBJ1-2; 10 bases align to TRBD1. Looked up from germline, CDR1 is KGHSH and CDR2 is LQKENI. The trim removed 2 bases at V and 5 bases at J, leaving 5 bases unmatched. There are 15 residues in the CDR3. The CDR3 region is CASSPSPGQGYGYTF. DNA for the CDR3: TGTGCCAGCTCACCATCTCCGGGACAGGGGTATGGCTACACCTTC.

J is TRBJ1-5 and V is TRBV3-1 (or the pseudogene TRBV3-2); 9 bases map to TRBD1. This CDR3 has 18 residues. V shed 0 bases and J 2 bases; nucleotides not matched to a gene: 8. The germline V gene has CDR1 LGHDT and CDR2 YNNKEL (reference sequence). The CDR3 sequence: CASSQDIPGQGRNQPQHF. For the CDR3, the DNA is TGTGCCAGCAGCCAAGATATCCCGGGACAGGGACGCAATCAGCCCCAGCATTTT.

The sample holds a few counts of this clone. The chain is built from TRBV21-1 and TRBJ2-7; TRBD2, as called in the table, went unchecked against the DNA. TRBV21-1 is given as a pseudogene. This CDR3 is 15 amino acids long. DNA of the CDR3: TGTGCCAGCAGCAAAGCAGAGGGGGGGACCTACGAGCAGTACTTC. It translates to CASSKAEGGTYEQYF.

The chain uses TRBV28 and TRBJ2-5, with D perhaps matching TRBD1 (5 bases). The germline V and J ends were trimmed by 8 bases and 3 bases, with 19 bases remaining between them. The CDR3 has 15 residues. CDR1 MDHEN and CDR2 SYDVKM come from the germline V gene. CDR3 loop: CASHDPGHGEETQYF. CDR3 sequence (DNA): TGTGCCAGCCATGACCCCGGACACGGCGAAGAGACCCAGTACTTC.

This chain connects TRBV5-4 to TRBJ2-1, with 7 bases that match TRBD1. The CDR3 contains 13 residues. Germline CDR1 is SGHNT and CDR2 is YYREEE (reference sequence). V shed 4 bases and J 6 bases; nucleotides not matched to a gene: 4. The CDR3 DNA reads TGTGCCAGCAGCCTAACAGGGGCCAATGAGCAGTTCTTC. Translation gives CASSLTGANEQFF.

The chain joins TRBV28 to TRBJ2-3; maybe TRBD2 (6 bases). V was cut by 8 bases and J by 3 bases, with 12 bases left in between. The CDR3 totals 13 residues. The germline CDR1 and CDR2 sequences are MDHEN and SYDVKM. The CDR3 DNA is TGTGCCAGCGCCAGGGACTTTACAGATACGCAGTATTTT. Encoded protein: CASARDFTDTQYF.

This sequence joins TRBV3-1 (or the pseudogene TRBV3-2) and TRBJ1-1; no reliable D call. With 6 bases removed from V and 0 bases from J, the gap between germline ends came to 8 bases. The germline V gene encodes CDR1 LGHDT and CDR2 YNNKEL (reference sequence). This CDR3 spans 13 amino acids. CDR3 DNA sequence: TGTGCCAGCAGGCAGGTCATGAACACTGAAGCTTTCTTT. Translated: CASRQVMNTEAFF.

The sample holds a few counts of this clone. This chain joins TRBV27 and TRBJ1-6, with D possibly being TRBD1 (5 bases). Trimming cost V 8 bases and J 6 bases, with 20 bases left between them. Germline V gene lookup returns CDR1 MNHEY and CDR2 SMNVEV (reference sequence). The CDR3 is made up of 16 amino acids. The CDR3 loop is CASRGGRVWSNSPLHF. For the CDR3, the DNA is TGTGCCAGCCGGGGGGGGAGGGTGTGGAGTAATTCACCCCTCCACTTT.

The rearrangement joins TRBV6-5 to TRBJ2-1; 7 bases are shared with TRBD2. This CDR3 has 15 residues. Germline CDR1 MNHEY, CDR2 SVGAGI. V gave up 5 bases and J gave up 7 bases; unmatched junction bases: 11. CDR3 loop: CASSHGRDYWNEQFF. The CDR3 DNA follows: TGTGCCAGCAGTCACGGCCGGGACTATTGGAATGAGCAGTTCTTC.

V gene TRBV2 combines with J gene TRBJ2-2; TRBD1 matches 10 bases. Trimming removed 8 bases from V and 0 bases from J; junction bases left unmatched: 3. Germline lookup yields CDR1 SNHLY and CDR2 FYNNEI. CDR3 length: 15 residues. The DNA for the CDR3 is TGTGCCAGCGGGGGACAGGGGTCGAACACCGGGGAGCTGTTTTTT. It specifies CASGGQGSNTGELFF.

The rearrangement uses TRBV4-2 and TRBJ2-5, with D tentatively TRBD2 (5 bases). CDR1 and CDR2 (germline): LGHNA, YNFKEQ. V was pared by 0 bases and J by 0 bases, with 8 bases between. The length of the CDR3 is 15 residues. CDR3 loop: CASSQDSRDQETQYF. CDR3 coding DNA: TGTGCCAGCAGCCAAGATTCGCGGGACCAAGAGACCCAGTACTTC.

The V gene is TRBV6-5, the J gene TRBJ1-5; D ambiguous. Deletions cut 6 bases from V and 9 bases from J, with 18 bases between. The length of the CDR3 is 14 residues. Germline CDR1 and CDR2: MNHEY and SVGAGI. CDR3 sequence: CASSPRRETLPQHF. For the CDR3, the DNA is TGTGCCAGCAGCCCGCGACGGGAGACTTTGCCCCAGCATTTT.

The chain recombines TRBV13 with TRBJ2-7; 10 nucleotides line up with TRBD1. Germline V gene lookup returns CDR1 PRHDT and CDR2 FYEKMQ (reference sequence). V lost 5 bases, J lost 2 bases, and 3 bases stayed unmatched. The CDR3 sequence is 14 residues long. This chain's CDR3 is CASSQDRGPYEQYF. CDR3 in DNA: TGTGCCAGCAGCCAAGACAGGGGGCCCTACGAGCAGTACTTC.

This clone was seen only once. This chain uses TRBV28 with TRBJ2-1; 14 bases agree with TRBD2. J lost 8 bases, V lost 6 bases, and 9 bases had no gene match. This CDR3 has 16 amino acids. Per germline, CDR1 MDHEN and CDR2 SYDVKM. DNA of the CDR3: TGTGCCAGCAGCACACCCGGGACTAGCGGGAGTGATGAGCAGTTCTTC. The encoded protein is CASSTPGTSGSDEQFF. Filled out from reference TRBV28 and TRBJ2-1, the complete variable domain reads DVKVTQSSRYLVKRTGEKVFLECVQDMDHENMFWYRQDPGLGLRLIYFSYDVKMKEKGDIPEGYSVSREKKERFSLILESASTNQTSMYLCASSTPGTSGSDEQFFGPGTRLTVL.

This chain uses TRBV11-2 with TRBJ2-1; D possibly corresponds to TRBD2 (6 bases). Germline V gene data show CDR1 as SGHAT and CDR2 as FQNNGV. The CDR3 contains 15 residues. V was trimmed by 5 bases and J by 3 bases, leaving 14 bases between them. The CDR3 reads CASSAGTQIYNEQFF. The CDR3 coding sequence is TGTGCCAGCAGCGCCGGGACTCAGATCTACAATGAGCAGTTCTTC.

V usage is TRBV2 and J usage is TRBJ2-1; 14 bases line up with TRBD2. This CDR3 is 16 amino acids long. V was clipped by 5 bases and J by 5 bases; unmatched bases: 5. CDR1 and CDR2 (germline): SNHLY, FYNNEI. CDR3 loop: CASSLGLAGVNNEQFF. In DNA form, the CDR3 reads TGTGCCAGCAGTCTGGGACTAGCGGGAGTCAACAATGAGCAGTTCTTC.

This clone was counted a few times. The chain uses TRBV7-6 and TRBJ1-1, with 7 bases fitting TRBD1. V shed 4 bases, J shed 4 bases, and the junction held 12 bases outside the gene matches. CDR1 is SGHVS and CDR2 is FNYEAQ in the germline V gene. The CDR3 extends over 16 amino acids. The CDR3 bases are TGTGCCAGCAGCTCCGGGACCCCCCAGGGGGGCACTGAAGCTTTCTTT. Residues: CASSSGTPQGGTEAFF.

The chain joins TRBV9 to TRBJ1-2; tentatively, D is TRBD1 (5 bases). Germline V gene data show CDR1 as SGDLS and CDR2 as YYNGEE. V was clipped by 0 bases and J by 4 bases, with 7 bases between them. There are 13 residues in the CDR3. CDR3 in amino acids: CASSVGDSYGYTF. DNA for the CDR3: TGTGCCAGCAGCGTAGGTGACAGCTATGGCTACACCTTC.